The sequence of this T cell receptor (beta chain) was determined in a study of cytomegalovirus exposure and HLA in healthy donors. General study points: Reports state that TCR beta sequences accurately predicted most subjects' HLA-A and HLA-B alleles. Analysis performed later found over 15,000 TCR beta sequences associated with HLA alleles at 0.05 false discovery rate.

The CDR3 totals 16 residues. CDR1 is SGHTA and CDR2 is FQGNSA in the germline V gene. The trim removed 6 bases at V and 5 bases at J, leaving 13 bases unmatched. Comment on this clone: Its antigen is as yet unknown.

This PCR relied on a set of 60 Vbeta primers and 13 Jbeta primers. TCRdb's table, derived via immunoSEQ multiplex PCR, lists solely in-frame clones and lacks some. The sample shows 140,000 to 150,000 clones, less than 90% of them seen only once. This TCR was sampled from a boy younger than 10 in good health and CMV-seronegative. The rearrangement links TRBV7-2 to TRBJ2-3; TRBD2 aligns across 8 bases. Source material: PBMCs. The CDR3 loop reads CASRPRSGGVIDTQYF. The CDR3 bases are TGTGCCAGCAGACCGAGGTCGGGGGGGGTTATAGATACGCAGTATTTT.